This T cell receptor (beta chain) was found in a study of shared clonotypes between healthy human individuals. Findings and limits, study-wide: Naive subsets generally exceeded memory subsets in estimated richness.

The CDR3 extends over 16 amino acids. Deletions cut 2 bases from V and 3 bases from J, with 18 bases between. Germline V gene sequence: CDR1 SGHRS, CDR2 YFSETQ. Several immunoSEQ 96-well plates shared each subset's DNA, each plate a replicate. The assay was immunoSEQ multiplex PCR, and TCRdb's table has in-frame clones only and misses some. The sample contains over a million clones, roughly 95% of which appear only once. Naive CD45RA+ and memory CD45RA-negative subsets were split from CD4+ cells. In regard to this clone: The target antigen is unknown.

This receptor was taken from a man aged 30-40 years in good health. The specimen was naive CD4+ T cells sorted from blood. Documented subset: CD45RA+ positively selected. This chain joins TRBV5-1 and TRBJ2-7; tentative D call: TRBD2 (6 bases). The CDR3 reads CASSLTPGSHSYEQYF. In DNA, the CDR3 is TGCGCCAGCAGCTTAACCCCCGGGAGCCACAGCTACGAGCAGTACTTC.